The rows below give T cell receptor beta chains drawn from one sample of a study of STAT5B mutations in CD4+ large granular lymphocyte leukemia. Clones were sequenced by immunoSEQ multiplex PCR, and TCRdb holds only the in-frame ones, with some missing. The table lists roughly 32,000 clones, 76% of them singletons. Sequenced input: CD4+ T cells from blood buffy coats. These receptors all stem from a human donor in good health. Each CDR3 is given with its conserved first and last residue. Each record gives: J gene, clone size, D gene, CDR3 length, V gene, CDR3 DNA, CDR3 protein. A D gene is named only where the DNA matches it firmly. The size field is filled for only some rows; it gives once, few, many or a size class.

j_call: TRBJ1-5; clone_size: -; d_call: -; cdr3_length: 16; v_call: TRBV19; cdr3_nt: TGTGCCAGTAGTATATTGAGGGGTAGAGCAAATCAGCCCCAGCATTTT; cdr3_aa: CASSILRGRANQPQHF
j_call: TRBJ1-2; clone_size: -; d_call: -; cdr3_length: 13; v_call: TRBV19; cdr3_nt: TGTGCCAGTATGAGGCAGGTCAACTATGGCTACACCTTC; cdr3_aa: CASMRQVNYGYTF
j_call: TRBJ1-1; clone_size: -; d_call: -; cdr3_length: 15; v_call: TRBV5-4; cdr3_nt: TGTGCCAGCAGCTTGAGGTTTGCAGGCCCCACTGAAGCTTTCTTT; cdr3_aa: CASSLRFAGPTEAFF
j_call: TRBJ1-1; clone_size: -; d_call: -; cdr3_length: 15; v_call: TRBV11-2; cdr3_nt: TGTGCCAGCAGCTCCCTAGGGGCCGTGAACACTGAAGCTTTCTTT; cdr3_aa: CASSSLGAVNTEAFF
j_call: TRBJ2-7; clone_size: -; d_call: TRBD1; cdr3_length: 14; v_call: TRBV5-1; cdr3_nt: TGCGCCAGCAGCTTACCGCGACAGGGCCTCGAGCAGTACTTC; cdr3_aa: CASSLPRQGLEQYF
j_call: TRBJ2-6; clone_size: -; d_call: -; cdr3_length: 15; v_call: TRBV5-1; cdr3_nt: TGCGCCAGCAGCTCGGGCTCAACTGGGGCCAACGTCCTGACTTTC; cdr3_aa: CASSSGSTGANVLTF
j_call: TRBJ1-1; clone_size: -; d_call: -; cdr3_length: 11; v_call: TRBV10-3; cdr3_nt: TGTGCCATCAGTGAGGGGACTGAAGCTTTCTTT; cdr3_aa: CAISEGTEAFF
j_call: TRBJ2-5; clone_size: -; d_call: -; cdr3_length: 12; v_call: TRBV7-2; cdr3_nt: TGTGCCAGCAGCCCCGTGGGAGAGACCCAGTACTTC; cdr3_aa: CASSPVGETQYF
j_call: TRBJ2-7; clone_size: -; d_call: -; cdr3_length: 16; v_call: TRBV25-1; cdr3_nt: TGTGCCAGCAGTGAGGAACGAGGGGGGGAACACCACGAGCAGTACTTC; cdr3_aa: CASSEERGGEHHEQYF
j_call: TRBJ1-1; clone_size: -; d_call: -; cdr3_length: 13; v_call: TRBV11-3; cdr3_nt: TGTGCCAGCAGCTTACGGCAGGGGACTGAAGCTTTCTTT; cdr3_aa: CASSLRQGTEAFF
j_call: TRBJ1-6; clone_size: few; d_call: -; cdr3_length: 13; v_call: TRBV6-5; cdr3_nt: TGTGCCAGCAGTTCGGACTATAATTCACCCCTCCACTTT; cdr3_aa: CASSSDYNSPLHF
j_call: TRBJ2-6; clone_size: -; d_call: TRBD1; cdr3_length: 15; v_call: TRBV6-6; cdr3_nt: TGTGCCAGCAGTTACGACAGGGCTGGGGCCAACGTCCTGACTTTC; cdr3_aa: CASSYDRAGANVLTF
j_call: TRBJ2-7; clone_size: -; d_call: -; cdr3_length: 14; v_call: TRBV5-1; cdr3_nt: TGCGCCAGCAGCTTGGCCCCTAGCACCTACGAGCAGTACTTC; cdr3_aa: CASSLAPSTYEQYF
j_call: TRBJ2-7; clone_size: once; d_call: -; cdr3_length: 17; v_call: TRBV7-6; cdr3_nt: TGTGCCAGCAGCCCTATTATGGGCTACCAAAGCTCCTACGAGCAGTACTTC; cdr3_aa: CASSPIMGYQSSYEQYF
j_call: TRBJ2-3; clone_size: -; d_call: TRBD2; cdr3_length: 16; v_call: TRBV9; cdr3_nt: TGTGCCAGCAGCGCGACTAGCGGGGGGTCCACAGATACGCAGTATTTT; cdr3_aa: CASSATSGGSTDTQYF
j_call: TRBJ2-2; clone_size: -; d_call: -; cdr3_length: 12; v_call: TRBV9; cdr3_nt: TGTGCCAGCAGCCGAAACACCGGGGAGCTGTTTTTT; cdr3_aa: CASSRNTGELFF
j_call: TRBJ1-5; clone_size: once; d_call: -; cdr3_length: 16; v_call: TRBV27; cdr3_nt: TGTGCCAGCAGTTCCCCTCGGGGGTGGGGCAATCAGCCCCAGCATTTT; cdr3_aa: CASSSPRGWGNQPQHF
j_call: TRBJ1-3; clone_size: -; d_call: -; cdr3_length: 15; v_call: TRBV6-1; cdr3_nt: TGTGCCAGCAGAGGGACAAGAAACTCTGGAAACACCATATATTTT; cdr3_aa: CASRGTRNSGNTIYF
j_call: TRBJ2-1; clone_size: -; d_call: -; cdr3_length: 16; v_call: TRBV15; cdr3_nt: TGTGCCACCAGCAGAGGCGGGGGACAGTACTACAATGAGCAGTTCTTC; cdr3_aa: CATSRGGGQYYNEQFF
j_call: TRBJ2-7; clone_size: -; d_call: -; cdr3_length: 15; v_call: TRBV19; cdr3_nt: TGTGCCAGTAGTATAGAACATTCTTTTTCCTACGAGCAGTACTTC; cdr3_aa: CASSIEHSFSYEQYF
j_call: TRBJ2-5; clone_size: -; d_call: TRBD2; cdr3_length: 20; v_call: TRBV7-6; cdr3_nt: TGTGCCAGCAGCCACGATAAGGGACTAGCGGGGTTAATTAATCGGGAGACCCAGTACTTC; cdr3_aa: CASSHDKGLAGLINRETQYF
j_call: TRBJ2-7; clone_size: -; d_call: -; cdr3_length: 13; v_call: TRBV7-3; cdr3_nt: TGTGCCAGCAGCTTTAGCCCGGGAGACGAGCAGTACTTC; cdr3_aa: CASSFSPGDEQYF
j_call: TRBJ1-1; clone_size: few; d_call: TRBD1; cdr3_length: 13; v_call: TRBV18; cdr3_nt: TGTGCCAGCTCACCCCAGGGGGACACTGAAGCTTTCTTT; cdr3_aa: CASSPQGDTEAFF
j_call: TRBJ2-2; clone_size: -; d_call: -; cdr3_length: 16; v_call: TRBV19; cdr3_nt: TGTGCCAGTAGTTGGAGGGGGGGTCAAAACACCGGGGAGCTGTTTTTT; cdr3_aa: CASSWRGGQNTGELFF
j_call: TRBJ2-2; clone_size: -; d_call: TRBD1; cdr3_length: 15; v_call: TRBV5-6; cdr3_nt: TGTGCCAGCACTCGACCGGGACAGGGGGCTGGGGAGCTGTTTTTT; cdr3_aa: CASTRPGQGAGELFF
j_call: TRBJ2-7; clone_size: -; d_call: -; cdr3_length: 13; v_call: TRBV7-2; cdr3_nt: TGTGCCAGCAGCTTAGAGGTCCTCTACGAGCAGTACTTC; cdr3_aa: CASSLEVLYEQYF
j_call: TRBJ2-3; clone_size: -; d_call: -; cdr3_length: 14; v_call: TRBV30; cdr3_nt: TGTGCCTGGAGTGTACACCTAGGCACAGATACGCAGTATTTT; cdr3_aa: CAWSVHLGTDTQYF
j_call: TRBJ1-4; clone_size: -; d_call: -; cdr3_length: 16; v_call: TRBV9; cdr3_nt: TGTGCCAGCAGCCCCCGGGAGGGAATGGCTAATGAAAAACTGTTTTTT; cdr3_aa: CASSPREGMANEKLFF
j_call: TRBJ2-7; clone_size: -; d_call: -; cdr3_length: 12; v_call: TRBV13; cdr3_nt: TGTGCCAGCAGCTTAGCGACCCACGAGCAGTACTTC; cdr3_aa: CASSLATHEQYF
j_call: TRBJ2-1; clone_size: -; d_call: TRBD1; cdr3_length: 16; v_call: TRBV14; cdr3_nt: TGTGCCAGCACCGCGGTACTCGGACAGGGTTACAATGAGCAGTTCTTC; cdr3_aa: CASTAVLGQGYNEQFF
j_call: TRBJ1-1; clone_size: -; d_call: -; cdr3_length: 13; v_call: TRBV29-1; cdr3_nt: TGCAGCGGCTATCTCCCCAGTAGGACTGAAGCTTTCTTT; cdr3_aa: CSGYLPSRTEAFF
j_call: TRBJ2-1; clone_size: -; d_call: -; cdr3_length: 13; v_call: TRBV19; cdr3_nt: TGTGCCAGTAGTATAGACGGAGGCAATGAGCAGTTCTTC; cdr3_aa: CASSIDGGNEQFF
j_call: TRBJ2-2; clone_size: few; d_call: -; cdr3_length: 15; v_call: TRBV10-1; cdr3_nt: TGCGCCAGCAGCGACGGGACTGCGAACACCGGGGAGCTGTTTTTT; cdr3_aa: CASSDGTANTGELFF
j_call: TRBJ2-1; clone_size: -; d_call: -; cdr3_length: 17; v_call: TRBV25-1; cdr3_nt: TGTGCCAGCAGTGAAACGCTAGCAAACGGGGTGAGGAATGAGCAGTTCTTC; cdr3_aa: CASSETLANGVRNEQFF
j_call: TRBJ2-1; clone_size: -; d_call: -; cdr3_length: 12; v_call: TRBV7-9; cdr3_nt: TGTGCCAGCAGCTTGACTGAATTTGAGCAGTTCTTC; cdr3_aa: CASSLTEFEQFF
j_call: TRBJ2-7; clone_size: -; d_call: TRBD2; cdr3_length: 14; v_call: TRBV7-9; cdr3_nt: TGTGCCAGCAGCTTAAGTTTGCGGGGGGACGAGCAGTACTTC; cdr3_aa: CASSLSLRGDEQYF
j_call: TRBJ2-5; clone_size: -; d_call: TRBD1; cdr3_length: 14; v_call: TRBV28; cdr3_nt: TGTGCCAGCAGTCCCTGGGACAGTCAAGAGACCCAGTACTTC; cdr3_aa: CASSPWDSQETQYF
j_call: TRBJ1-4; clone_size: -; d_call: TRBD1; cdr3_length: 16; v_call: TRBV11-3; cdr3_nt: TGTGCCAGCAGCTTAAATGACAGGGGCCAAAAGTCAGGACTGTTTTTT; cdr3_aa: CASSLNDRGQKSGLFF
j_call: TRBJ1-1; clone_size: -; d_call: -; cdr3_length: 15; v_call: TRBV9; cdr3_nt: TGTGCCAGCAGCCTAACAGCCTTTATGAACACTGAAGCTTTCTTT; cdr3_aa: CASSLTAFMNTEAFF
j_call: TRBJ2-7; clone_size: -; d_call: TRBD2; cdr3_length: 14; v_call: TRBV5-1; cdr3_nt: TGCGCCAGCAGCTTGGCGACTAGCGGATACGAGCAGTACTTC; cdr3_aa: CASSLATSGYEQYF
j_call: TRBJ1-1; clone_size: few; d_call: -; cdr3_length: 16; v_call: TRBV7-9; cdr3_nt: TGTGCCAGCAGCTTACCCCGGGGACGGTCGTTCACTGAAGCTTTCTTT; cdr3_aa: CASSLPRGRSFTEAFF
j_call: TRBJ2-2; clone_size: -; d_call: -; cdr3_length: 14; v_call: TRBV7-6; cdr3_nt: TGTGCCAGCAGCTTATCGGGGGTCACCGGGGAGCTGTTTTTT; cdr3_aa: CASSLSGVTGELFF
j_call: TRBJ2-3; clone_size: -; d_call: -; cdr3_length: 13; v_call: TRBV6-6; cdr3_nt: TGTGCCAGCAGTTTCTCTGCGACAGATACGCAGTATTTT; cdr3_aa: CASSFSATDTQYF
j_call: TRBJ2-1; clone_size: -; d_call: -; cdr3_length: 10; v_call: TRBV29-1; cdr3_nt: TGCAGCGTAGGGTACAATGAGCAGTTCTTC; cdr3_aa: CSVGYNEQFF
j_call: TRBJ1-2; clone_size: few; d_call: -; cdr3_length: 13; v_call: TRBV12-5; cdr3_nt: TGTGCTAGTGGTTCCGGGACGGCCTATGGCTACACCTTC; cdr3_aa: CASGSGTAYGYTF
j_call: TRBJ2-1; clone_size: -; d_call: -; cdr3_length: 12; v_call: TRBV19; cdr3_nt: TGTGCCAGTAAGGGGGAATACAATGAGCAGTTCTTC; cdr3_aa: CASKGEYNEQFF
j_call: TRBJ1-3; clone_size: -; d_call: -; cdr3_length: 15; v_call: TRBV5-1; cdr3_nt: TGCGCCAGCAGCACCGGAACAGGGACAGGAAACACCATATATTTT; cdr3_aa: CASSTGTGTGNTIYF
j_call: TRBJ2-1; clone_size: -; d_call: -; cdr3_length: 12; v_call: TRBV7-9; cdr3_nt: TGTGCCAGCAGCTTAGAGGGTTTGGAGCAGTTCTTC; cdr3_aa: CASSLEGLEQFF
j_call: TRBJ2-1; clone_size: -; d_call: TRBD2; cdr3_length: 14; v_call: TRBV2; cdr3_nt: TGTGCCAGCGTTAGCGGGGGGGTCTACAATGAGCAGTTCTTC; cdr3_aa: CASVSGGVYNEQFF
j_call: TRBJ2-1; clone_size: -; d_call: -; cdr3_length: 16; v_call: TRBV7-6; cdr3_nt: TGTGCCAGCAGCTTAGAGGTGAGGGCCGGCCACAATGAGCAGTTCTTC; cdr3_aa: CASSLEVRAGHNEQFF
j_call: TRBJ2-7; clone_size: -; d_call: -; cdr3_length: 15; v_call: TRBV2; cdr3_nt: TGTGCCAGCAGTGAAAAGTGGGGGGCACCCTACGAGCAGTACTTC; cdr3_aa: CASSEKWGAPYEQYF
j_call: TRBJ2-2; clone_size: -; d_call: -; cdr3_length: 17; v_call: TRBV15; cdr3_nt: TGTGCCACCAGCAGTAAGAGTTGGGAGCCGAACACCGGGGAGCTGTTTTTT; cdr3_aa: CATSSKSWEPNTGELFF
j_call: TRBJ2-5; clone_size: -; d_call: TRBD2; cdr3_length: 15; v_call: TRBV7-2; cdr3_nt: TGTGCCAGCAGCCAGGGACTAGCGGGAGCCCCGACCCAGTACTTC; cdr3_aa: CASSQGLAGAPTQYF